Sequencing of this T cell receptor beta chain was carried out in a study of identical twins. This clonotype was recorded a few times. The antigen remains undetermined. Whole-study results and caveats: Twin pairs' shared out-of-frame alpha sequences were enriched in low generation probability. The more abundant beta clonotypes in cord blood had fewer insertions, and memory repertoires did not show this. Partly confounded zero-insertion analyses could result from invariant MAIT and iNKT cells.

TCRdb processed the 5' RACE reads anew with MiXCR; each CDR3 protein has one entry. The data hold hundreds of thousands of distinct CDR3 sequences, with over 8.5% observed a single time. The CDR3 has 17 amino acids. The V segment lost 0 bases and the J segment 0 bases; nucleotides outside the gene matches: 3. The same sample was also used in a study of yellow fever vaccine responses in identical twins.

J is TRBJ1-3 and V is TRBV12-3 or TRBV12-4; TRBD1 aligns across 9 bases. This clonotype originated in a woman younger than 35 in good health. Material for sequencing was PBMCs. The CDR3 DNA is TGTGCCAGCAGTTTAGCGACAGGGGGTTACTCTGGAAACACCATATATTTT. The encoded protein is CASSLATGGYSGNTIYF.